A single TCR beta chain is shown here with its context. What it binds is unknown. The repertoire was sequenced with immunoSEQ multiplex PCR; TCRdb's copy has only in-frame clones and lacks some. The data hold tens of thousands of clones, with just under 95% observed a single time. This entry comes from a study of cytomegalovirus exposure and HLA in healthy donors. Donors came from a validation cohort of approximately 110 subjects, distinct from the first 666-subject cohort. Germline CDR1 SQVTM, CDR2 ANQGSEA. With 7 bases removed from V and 3 bases from J, the gap between germline ends came to 15 bases. There are 13 residues in the CDR3. Study observations and caveats: The classifier, whose performance was assessed in both the original and validation cohorts, reportedly diagnosed cytomegalovirus status with high specificity and sensitivity.

The receptor was derived from a man aged 18 to 35 in good health and CMV-seropositive. The chain uses TRBV29-1 and TRBJ1-2; no firm D call. The sample was PBMCs. CDR3 region: CSASLGGDYGYTF. In DNA form, the CDR3 reads TGCAGCGCCTCGCTGGGCGGGGACTATGGCTACACCTTC.